The present entry profiles one T cell receptor beta chain with its context. Clones were sequenced by immunoSEQ multiplex PCR, and TCRdb holds only the in-frame ones, with some missing. The sample lists 150,000 or so clones, 90% to 95% occurring once. The sample originates from a study of control samples from healthy donors and cancer patients. The CDR3 has 15 amino acids. V lost 3 bases to trimming and J lost 0 bases, with 8 bases between them. Germline CDR1 reads KGHSH; CDR2 reads LQKENI. This sequence joins TRBV18 and TRBJ2-2; D is uncertain. The sequence was collected from a man aged 60 to 69 with colorectal cancer. Sequencing input: PBMCs. CDR3 sequence reads: CASSPRLANTGELFF. CDR3 in DNA: TGTGCCAGCTCACCCAGGCTTGCGAACACCGGGGAGCTGTTTTTT.